Following are 12 T cell receptor beta chains from one sample sequenced in a study of T-cell reconstitution after alpha-beta-depleted transplantation in children. Molecular barcoding with unique molecular identifiers was used for the TCRbeta library. TCRdb recomputed calls from the PCR reads with MiXCR, one row per CDR3 protein. The sample has some 200,000 distinct CDR3 sequences; around 9.9% are singletons. This sample comprised PBMCs, obtained before TCRalphabeta/CD19-depleted stem cell transplant. These receptors were taken from a child less than two years old with acute myeloid leukemia, due to receive a stem cell transplant.

This clonotype was seen repeatedly, ten times or more. This chain joins TRBV11-2 and TRBJ2-1, with D unresolved. Germline V gives CDR1 SGHAT, CDR2 FQNNGV. V shed 3 bases and J shed 4 bases, with 16 bases lying between them. CDR3 size: 16 residues. CDR3 sequence (DNA): TGTGCCAGCAGCTTGGGGTCGGCGGTCGTTTACAATGAGCAGTTCTTC. Amino acid sequence: CASSLGSAVVYNEQFF.

This clonotype showed up many times. This sequence joins TRBV20-1 and TRBJ1-1, with TRBD1 as a possible D gene (5 bases). Germline-derived CDR1 and CDR2 are DFQATT and SNEGSKA (reference sequence). Between the trimmed V and J ends, which lost 6 bases and 4 bases, there was a span of 15 bases. There are 13 residues in the CDR3. The CDR3 loop is CSASGGRGTEAFF. The DNA of the CDR3 is TGCAGTGCAAGTGGGGGGAGGGGCACTGAAGCTTTCTTT.

Ten or more counts support this clonotype. V usage is TRBV27 and J usage is TRBJ2-3, with D possibly matching TRBD1 (8 bases). CDR3 length: 14 residues. V was pared by 6 bases and J by 3 bases, with 13 bases between. CDR1 is MNHEY and CDR2 is SMNVEV in the germline V gene (reference sequence). The CDR3: CASRKQGGTDTQYF. Here the CDR3 DNA reads TGTGCCAGCAGGAAACAGGGGGGGACAGATACGCAGTATTTT.

This clonotype was seen ten or more times. The chain links TRBV29-1 to TRBJ2-7; D is perhaps TRBD1 or TRBD2 (6 bases each). Trimming cost V 5 bases and J 0 bases, with 23 bases left between them. From germline, CDR1 is SQVTM and CDR2 ANQGSEA. This CDR3 has 17 amino acids. The CDR3 DNA is TGCAGCGTTCAGGGGCTGGAGGGGGGCTCAAGCTCCTACGAGCAGTACTTC. Translating it yields CSVQGLEGGSSSYEQYF.

A remark on this clonotype: This could be a read error, since a much larger clone is one nucleotide away. The DNA for the CDR3 is TGTGCCACCCCGGACAGGGAGGACACCGGGGAGCTGATTTTT. Translated, it gives CATPDREDTGELIF. The chain joins TRBV27 to TRBJ2-2; 8 positions match TRBD1. The CDR3 extends over 14 amino acids. Per germline, CDR1 MNHEY and CDR2 SMNVEV (reference sequence).

This clonotype was counted many times. In DNA form, the CDR3 reads TGCAGTGCTAGAGAGGGGTACAATGAGCAGTTCTTC. It specifies CSAREGYNEQFF. The rearrangement joins TRBV20-1 to TRBJ2-1; D remains unclear. Germline loops: CDR1 DFQATT, CDR2 SNEGSKA (reference sequence). The V end was cut by 0 bases, the J end by 4 bases, with 4 bases between. The CDR3 is made up of 12 amino acids.

In this sample, this clonotype turned up many times. The gene calls are TRBV27 and TRBJ2-2, with 13 bases fitting TRBD2. CDR1 is MNHEY and CDR2 is SMNVEV in the germline V gene (reference sequence). V was pared by 4 bases and J by 4 bases, with 6 bases of the junction left unmatched. CDR3 length: 17 amino acids. This chain's CDR3 is CASSSLGTSGVTGELFF. CDR3 nucleotide sequence: TGTGCCAGCAGTTCCCTAGGGACTAGCGGGGTCACCGGGGAGCTGTTTTTT.

This chain joins TRBV2 and TRBJ2-1; D uncertain. This CDR3 has 14 amino acids. Deletions cut 3 bases from V and 9 bases from J, with 15 bases between. Germline CDR1 reads SNHLY; CDR2 reads FYNNEI. The CDR3 DNA follows: TGTGCCAGCAGTGATGGGTCCTATTGGCTTGAGCAGTTCTTC. Residues: CASSDGSYWLEQFF. Filled out from reference TRBV2 and TRBJ2-1, the complete variable domain reads EPEVTQTPSHQVTQMGQEVILRCVPISNHLYFYWYRQILGQKVEFLVSFYNNEISEKSEIFDDQFSVERPDGSNFTLKIRSTKLEDSAMYFCASSDGSYWLEQFFGPGTRLTVL.

This clonotype came up many times. The rearrangement links TRBV12-3 or TRBV12-4 to TRBJ2-3; 8 nucleotides align to TRBD2. The CDR3 has 12 amino acids. V was pared by 6 bases and J by 4 bases, with 0 bases of the junction left unmatched. CDR3 bases: TGTGCCAGCAGGGGACTAGCAGATACGCAGTATTTT. Its translation is CASRGLADTQYF.

This clonotype has a count of ten or more. V usage is TRBV15 and J usage is TRBJ1-1; 9 bases match TRBD1. Germline assignment: CDR1 LNHNV and CDR2 YYDKDF (reference sequence). Losses at the gene ends were 1 base for V and 6 bases for J; bases not matched to a gene: 6. The CDR3 totals 15 residues. The CDR3 nucleotides read TGTGCCACCAGCAGAGGGACAGGGGAAATCCCTGAAGCTTTCTTT. Translated: CATSRGTGEIPEAFF.

This clonotype has only a few counts. The chain couples TRBV27 to TRBJ1-4, with D uncertain. CDR1 and CDR2 (germline): MNHEY, SMNVEV (reference sequence). CDR3 length: 14 residues. The V end lost 3 bases, the J end lost 5 bases, and 10 bases lay between the germline ends. CDR3 amino acids: CASSLSGKNEKLFF. The CDR3 DNA reads TGTGCCAGCAGTTTGTCGGGCAAAAATGAAAAACTGTTTTTT.

This clonotype was counted many times. The genes are TRBV10-3 and TRBJ2-7; 7 bases map to TRBD2. CDR1 is ENHRY and CDR2 is SYGVKD in the germline V gene. This CDR3 is built from 14 residues. Unmatched junction bases numbered 9, after V lost 5 bases and J lost 5 bases. CDR3 region: CAISSVRENNEQYF. In DNA, the CDR3 is TGTGCCATCAGTTCCGTGCGGGAGAACAACGAGCAGTACTTC.